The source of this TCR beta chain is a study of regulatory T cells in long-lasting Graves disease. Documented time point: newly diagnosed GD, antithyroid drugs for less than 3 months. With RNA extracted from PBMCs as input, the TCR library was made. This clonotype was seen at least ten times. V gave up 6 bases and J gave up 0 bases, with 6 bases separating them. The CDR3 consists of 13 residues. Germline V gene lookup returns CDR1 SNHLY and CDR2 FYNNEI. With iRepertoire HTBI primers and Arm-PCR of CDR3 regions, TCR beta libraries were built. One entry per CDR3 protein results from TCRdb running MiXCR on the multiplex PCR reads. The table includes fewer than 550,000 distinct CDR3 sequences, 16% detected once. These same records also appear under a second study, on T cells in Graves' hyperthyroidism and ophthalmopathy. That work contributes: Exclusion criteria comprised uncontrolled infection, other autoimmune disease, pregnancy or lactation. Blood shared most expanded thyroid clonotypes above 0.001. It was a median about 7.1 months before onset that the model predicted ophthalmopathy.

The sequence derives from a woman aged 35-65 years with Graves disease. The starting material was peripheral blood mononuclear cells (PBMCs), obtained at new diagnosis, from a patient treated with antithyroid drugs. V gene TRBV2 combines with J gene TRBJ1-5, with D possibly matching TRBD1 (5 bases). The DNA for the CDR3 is TGTGCCAGCAGCGGGGGTAGCAATCAGCCCCAGCATTTT. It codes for CASSGGSNQPQHF. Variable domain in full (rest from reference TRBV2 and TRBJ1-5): EPEVTQTPSHQVTQMGQEVILRCVPISNHLYFYWYRQILGQKVEFLVSFYNNEISEKSEIFDDQFSVERPDGSNFTLKIRSTKLEDSAMYFCASSGGSNQPQHFGDGTRLSIL.